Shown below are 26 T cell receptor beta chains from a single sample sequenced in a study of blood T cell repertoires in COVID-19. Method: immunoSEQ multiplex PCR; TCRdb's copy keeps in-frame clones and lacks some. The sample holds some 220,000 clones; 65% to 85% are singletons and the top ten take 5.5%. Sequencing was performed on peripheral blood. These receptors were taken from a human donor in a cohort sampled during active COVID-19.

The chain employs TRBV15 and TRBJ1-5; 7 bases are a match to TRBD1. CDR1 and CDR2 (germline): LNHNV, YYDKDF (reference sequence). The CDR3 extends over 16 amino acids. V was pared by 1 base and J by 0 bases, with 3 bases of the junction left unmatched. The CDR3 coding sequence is TGTGCCACCAGCAGAGGATCAGGGGGTAGCAATCAGCCCCAGCATTTT. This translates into CATSRGSGGSNQPQHF.

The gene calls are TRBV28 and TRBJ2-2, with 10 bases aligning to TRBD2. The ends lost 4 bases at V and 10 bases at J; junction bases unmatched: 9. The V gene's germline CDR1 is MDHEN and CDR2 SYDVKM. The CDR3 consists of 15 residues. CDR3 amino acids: CASSSPASGSKELFF. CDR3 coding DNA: TGTGCCAGCAGTTCCCCCGCTAGCGGGAGTAAGGAGCTGTTTTTT.

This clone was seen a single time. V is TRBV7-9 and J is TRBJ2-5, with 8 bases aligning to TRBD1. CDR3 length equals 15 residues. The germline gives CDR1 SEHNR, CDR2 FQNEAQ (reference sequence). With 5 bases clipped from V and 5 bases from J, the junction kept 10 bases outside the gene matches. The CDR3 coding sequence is TGTGCCAGCAGCCCTAGGACAGGGAGTTGGGAGACCCAGTACTTC. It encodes CASSPRTGSWETQYF. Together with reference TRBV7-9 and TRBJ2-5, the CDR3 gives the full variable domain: DTGVSQNPRHKITKRGQNVTFRCDPISEHNRLYWYRQTLGQGPEFLTYFQNEAQLEKSRLLSDRFSAERPKGSFSTLEIQRTEQGDSAMYLCASSPRTGSWETQYFGPGTRLLVL.

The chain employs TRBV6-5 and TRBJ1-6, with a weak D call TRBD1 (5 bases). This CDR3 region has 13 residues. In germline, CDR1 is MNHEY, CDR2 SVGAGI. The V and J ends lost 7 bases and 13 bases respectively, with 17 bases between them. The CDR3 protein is CASKTPGGGPLHF. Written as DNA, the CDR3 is TGTGCCAGCAAAACCCCAGGTGGGGGGCCCCTCCACTTT.

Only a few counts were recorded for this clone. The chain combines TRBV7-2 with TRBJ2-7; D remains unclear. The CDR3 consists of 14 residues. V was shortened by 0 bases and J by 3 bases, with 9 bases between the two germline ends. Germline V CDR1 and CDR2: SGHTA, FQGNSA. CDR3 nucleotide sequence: TGTGCCAGCAGCTTAGCGAAGACTCGCTACGAGCAGTACTTC. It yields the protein CASSLAKTRYEQYF.

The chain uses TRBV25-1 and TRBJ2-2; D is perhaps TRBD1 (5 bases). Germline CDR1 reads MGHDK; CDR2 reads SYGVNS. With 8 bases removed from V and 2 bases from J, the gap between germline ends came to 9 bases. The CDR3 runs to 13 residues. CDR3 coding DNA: TGTGCCAGCGGACACTTCAACACCGGGGAGCTGTTTTTT. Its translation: CASGHFNTGELFF.

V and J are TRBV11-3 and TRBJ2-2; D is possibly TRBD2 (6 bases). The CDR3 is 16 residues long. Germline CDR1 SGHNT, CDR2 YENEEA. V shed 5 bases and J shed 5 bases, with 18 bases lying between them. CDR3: CASSLEWGGGTGELFF. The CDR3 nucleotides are TGTGCCAGCAGCCTCGAGTGGGGAGGAGGGACCGGGGAGCTGTTTTTT.

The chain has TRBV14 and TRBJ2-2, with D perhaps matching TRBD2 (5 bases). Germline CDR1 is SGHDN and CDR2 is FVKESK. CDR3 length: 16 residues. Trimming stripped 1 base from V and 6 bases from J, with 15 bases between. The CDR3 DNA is TGTGCCAGCAGCCAAGCACAGACTATAACAGCCGGGGAGCTGTTTTTT. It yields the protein CASSQAQTITAGELFF.

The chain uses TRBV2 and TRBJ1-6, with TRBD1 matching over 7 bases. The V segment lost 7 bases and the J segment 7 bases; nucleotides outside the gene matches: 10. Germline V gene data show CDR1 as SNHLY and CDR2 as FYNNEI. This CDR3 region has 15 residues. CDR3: CASTPEGAGNSPLHF. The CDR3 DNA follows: TGTGCCAGCACCCCGGAGGGGGCAGGGAATTCACCCCTCCACTTT.

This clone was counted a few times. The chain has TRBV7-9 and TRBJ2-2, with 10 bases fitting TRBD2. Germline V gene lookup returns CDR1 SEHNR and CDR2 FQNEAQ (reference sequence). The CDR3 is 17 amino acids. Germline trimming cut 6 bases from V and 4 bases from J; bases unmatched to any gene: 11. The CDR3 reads CASRPSLAGVGTGELFF. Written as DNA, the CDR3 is TGTGCCAGCAGACCCTCCCTAGCGGGGGTCGGCACCGGGGAGCTGTTTTTT. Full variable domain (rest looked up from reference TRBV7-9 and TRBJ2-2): DTGVSQNPRHKITKRGQNVTFRCDPISEHNRLYWYRQTLGQGPEFLTYFQNEAQLEKSRLLSDRFSAERPKGSFSTLEIQRTEQGDSAMYLCASRPSLAGVGTGELFFGEGSRLTVL.

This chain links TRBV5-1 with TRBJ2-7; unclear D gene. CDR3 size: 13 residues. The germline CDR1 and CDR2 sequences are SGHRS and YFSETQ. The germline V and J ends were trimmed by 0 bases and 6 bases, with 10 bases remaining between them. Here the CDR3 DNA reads TGCGCCAGCAGCTTGGCCTTCAACACCGAGCAGTACTTC. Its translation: CASSLAFNTEQYF. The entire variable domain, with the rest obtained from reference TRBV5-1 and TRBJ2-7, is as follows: KAGVTQTPRYLIKTRGQQVTLSCSPISGHRSVSWYQQTPGQGLQFLFEYFSETQRNKGNFPGRFSGRQFSNSRSEMNVSTLELGDSALYLCASSLAFNTEQYFGPGTRLTVT.

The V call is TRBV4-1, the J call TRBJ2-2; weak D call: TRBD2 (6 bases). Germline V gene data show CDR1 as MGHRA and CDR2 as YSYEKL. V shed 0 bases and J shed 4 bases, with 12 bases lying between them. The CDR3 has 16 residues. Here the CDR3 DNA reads TGCGCCAGCAGCCAAGAATCGGGAGTGGCCACCGGGGAGCTGTTTTTT. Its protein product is CASSQESGVATGELFF.

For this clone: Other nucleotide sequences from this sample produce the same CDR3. The CDR3 here is CASSLAGTGSYEQYF. For the CDR3, the DNA is TGTGCCAGCAGCTTGGCCGGGACAGGGTCCTACGAGCAGTACTTC. The rearrangement joins TRBV5-5 to TRBJ2-7; 9 nucleotides align to TRBD1. J gave up 1 base and V 0 bases, and 2 bases lay outside the gene matches. The CDR3 totals 15 residues. Germline V gene sequence: CDR1 SGHKS, CDR2 YYEKEE (reference sequence). Filled out from reference TRBV5-5 and TRBJ2-7, the complete variable domain reads DAGVTQSPTHLIKTRGQQVTLRCSPISGHKSVSWYQQVLGQGPQFIFQYYEKEERGRGNFPDRFSARQFPNYSSELNVNALLLGDSALYLCASSLAGTGSYEQYFGPGTRLTVT.

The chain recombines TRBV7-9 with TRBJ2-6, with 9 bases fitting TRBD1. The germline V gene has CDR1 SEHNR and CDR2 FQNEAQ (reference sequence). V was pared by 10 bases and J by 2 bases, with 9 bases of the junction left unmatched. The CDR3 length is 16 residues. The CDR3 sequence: CATAGQGGPGANVLTF. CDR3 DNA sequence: TGTGCCACCGCGGGACAGGGTGGTCCTGGGGCCAACGTCCTGACTTTC.

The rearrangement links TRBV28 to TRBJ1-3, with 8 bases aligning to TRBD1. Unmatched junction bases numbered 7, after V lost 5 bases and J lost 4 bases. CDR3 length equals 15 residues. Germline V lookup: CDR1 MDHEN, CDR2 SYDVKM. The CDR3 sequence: CASSATGGRGNTIYF. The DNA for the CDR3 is TGTGCCAGCAGTGCCACAGGGGGGAGGGGAAACACCATATATTTT. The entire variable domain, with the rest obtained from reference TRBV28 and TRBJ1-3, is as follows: DVKVTQSSRYLVKRTGEKVFLECVQDMDHENMFWYRQDPGLGLRLIYFSYDVKMKEKGDIPEGYSVSREKKERFSLILESASTNQTSMYLCASSATGGRGNTIYFGEGSWLTVV.

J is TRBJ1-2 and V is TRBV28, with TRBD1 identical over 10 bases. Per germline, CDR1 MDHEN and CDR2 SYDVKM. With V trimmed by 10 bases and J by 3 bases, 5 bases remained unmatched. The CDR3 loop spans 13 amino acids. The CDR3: CATRQGADYGYTF. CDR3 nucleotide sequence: TGTGCCACCCGACAGGGGGCTGACTATGGCTACACCTTC.

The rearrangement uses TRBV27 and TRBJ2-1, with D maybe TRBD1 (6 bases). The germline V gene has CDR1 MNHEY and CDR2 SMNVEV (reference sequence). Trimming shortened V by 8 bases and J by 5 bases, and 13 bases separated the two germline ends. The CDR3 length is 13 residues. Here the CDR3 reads CASSWTANNEQFF. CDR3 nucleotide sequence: TGTGCCAGCTCCTGGACAGCTAACAATGAGCAGTTCTTC.

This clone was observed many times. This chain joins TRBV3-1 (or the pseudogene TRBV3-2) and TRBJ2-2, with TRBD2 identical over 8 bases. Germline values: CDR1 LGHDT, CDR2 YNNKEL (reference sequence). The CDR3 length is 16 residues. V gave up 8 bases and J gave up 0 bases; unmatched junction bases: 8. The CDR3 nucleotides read TGTGCCAGCCTCTCCGGGGGGGGTTCGAACACCGGGGAGCTGTTTTTT. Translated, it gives CASLSGGGSNTGELFF.

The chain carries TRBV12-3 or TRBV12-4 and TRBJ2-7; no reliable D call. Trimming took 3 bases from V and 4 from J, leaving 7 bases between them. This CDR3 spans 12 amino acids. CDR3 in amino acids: CASSFNRYEQYF. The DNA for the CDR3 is TGTGCCAGCAGTTTTAACAGATACGAGCAGTACTTC.

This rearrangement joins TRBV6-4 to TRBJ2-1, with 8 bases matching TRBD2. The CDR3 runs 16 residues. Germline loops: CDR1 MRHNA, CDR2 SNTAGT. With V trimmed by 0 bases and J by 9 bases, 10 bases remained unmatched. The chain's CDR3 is CASSDSYSGIPGEQFF. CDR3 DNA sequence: TGTGCCAGCAGTGACTCTTATAGCGGGATTCCCGGTGAGCAGTTCTTC.

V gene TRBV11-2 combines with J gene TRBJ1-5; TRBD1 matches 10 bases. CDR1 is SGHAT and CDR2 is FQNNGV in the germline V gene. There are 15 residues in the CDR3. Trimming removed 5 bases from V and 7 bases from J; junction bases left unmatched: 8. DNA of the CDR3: TGTGCCAGCAGCCGGGGACAGGGGCGAGGACAGCCCCAGCATTTT. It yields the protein CASSRGQGRGQPQHF.

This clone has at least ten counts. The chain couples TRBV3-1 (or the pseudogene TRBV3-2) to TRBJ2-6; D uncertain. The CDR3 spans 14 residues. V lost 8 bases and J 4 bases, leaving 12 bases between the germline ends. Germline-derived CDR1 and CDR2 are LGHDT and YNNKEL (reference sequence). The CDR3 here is CASADTPGANVLTF. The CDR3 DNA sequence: TGTGCCAGCGCCGACACCCCGGGGGCCAACGTCCTGACTTTC.

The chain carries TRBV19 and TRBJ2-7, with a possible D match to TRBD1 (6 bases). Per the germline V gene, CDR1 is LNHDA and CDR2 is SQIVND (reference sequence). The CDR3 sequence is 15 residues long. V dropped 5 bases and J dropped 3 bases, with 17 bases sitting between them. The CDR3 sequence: CASSPYYRVYYEQYF. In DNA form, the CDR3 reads TGTGCCAGTAGTCCCTACTACAGGGTATACTACGAGCAGTACTTC. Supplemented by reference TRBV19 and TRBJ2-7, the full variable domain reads DGGITQSPKYLFRKEGQNVTLSCEQNLNHDAMYWYRQDPGQGLRLIYYSQIVNDFQKGDIAEGYSVSREKKESFPLTVTSAQKNPTAFYLCASSPYYRVYYEQYFGPGTRLTVT.

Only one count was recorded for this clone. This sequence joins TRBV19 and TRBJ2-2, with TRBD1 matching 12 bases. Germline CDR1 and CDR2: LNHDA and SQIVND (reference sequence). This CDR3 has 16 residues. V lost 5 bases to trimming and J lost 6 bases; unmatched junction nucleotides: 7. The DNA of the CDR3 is TGTGCCAGTAGTTTTCCCGGGACAGGGGGCCCCGGGGAGCTGTTTTTT. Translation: CASSFPGTGGPGELFF.

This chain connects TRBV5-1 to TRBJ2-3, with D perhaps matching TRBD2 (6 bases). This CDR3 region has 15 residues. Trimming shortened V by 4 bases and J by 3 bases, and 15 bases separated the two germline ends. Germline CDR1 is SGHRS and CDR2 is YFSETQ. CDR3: CASSLQGLTTDTQYF. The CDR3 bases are TGCGCCAGCAGCCTCCAAGGACTAACTACAGATACGCAGTATTTT.

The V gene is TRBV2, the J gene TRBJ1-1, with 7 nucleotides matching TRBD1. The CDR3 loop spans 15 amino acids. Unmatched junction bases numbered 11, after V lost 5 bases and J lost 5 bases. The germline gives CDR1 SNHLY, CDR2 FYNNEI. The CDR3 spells CASSPPRTGGTEAFF. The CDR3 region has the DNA TGTGCCAGCAGTCCCCCACGGACAGGAGGAACTGAAGCTTTCTTT.